A selection of T cell receptor beta chains follows, all from one sample in a study of naive and memory T cell subsets. TCRdb analysed the UMI-ligation and nested PCR reads with MiXCR anew, one entry per CDR3 protein. The profile covers some 82,000 distinct CDR3 sequences, with roughly 9.3% appearing a single time and less than 1.5% taken by the ten largest. Sequenced input: naive CD8+ T cells from blood. These receptors originate from a human donor in good health. Both conserved end residues are part of each CDR3. A D gene is named only where the DNA matches it firmly. The size field is filled for only some rows; it gives once, few, many or a size class.

TGTGCCAGTAGTATCGGGCAGAAGGGTGGCAATCAGCCCCAGCATTTT CASSIGQKGGNQPQHF many - TRBJ1-5 TRBV19
TGCAGTGCTAGTGATCTCGGCGGGAGGATTAGCACAGATACGCAGTATTTT CSASDLGGRISTDTQYF - TRBD2 TRBJ2-3 TRBV20-1
TGTGCCAGCACGGGACTAGCGGGAGATCGGGTCGGGGAGCTGTTTTTT CASTGLAGDRVGELFF - TRBD2 TRBJ2-2 TRBV27
TGTGCCAGCAGTTACGCCACCGGTCCTGAGCAGTTCTTC CASSYATGPEQFF few - TRBJ2-1 TRBV6-6
TGTGCCAGCAGCGTAGAGGGCAACACTGAAGCTTTCTTT CASSVEGNTEAFF many - TRBJ1-1 TRBV9
TGTGCTAGTGGTTCCTCACTTTACAATGAGCAGTTCTTC CASGSSLYNEQFF few - TRBJ2-1 TRBV12-5
TGTGCCAGCAGCCAAGTCCTAGCGGAAGAGACCCAGTACTTC CASSQVLAEETQYF few TRBD2 TRBJ2-5 TRBV14
TGTGCCAGCAGCGTAGCTGGACTAGCGGGATGGGAGACCCAGTACTTC CASSVAGLAGWETQYF few TRBD2 TRBJ2-5 TRBV9
TGTGCCAGCAGTTCCTCGACTAGTTTGGAGACCCAGTACTTC CASSSSTSLETQYF many - TRBJ2-5 TRBV28
TGTGCAAGTACACAACGGGACAGGGGAAAAGAGACCCAGTACTTC CASTQRDRGKETQYF - - TRBJ2-5 TRBV12-2
TGCAGCGCTGGGCGTGTCAGGGTGAACACTGAAGCTTTCTTT CSAGRVRVNTEAFF - - TRBJ1-1 TRBV29-1
TGTGCCAGTAGTCCTTCGGGGTTAGATACGCAGTATTTT CASSPSGLDTQYF many - TRBJ2-3 TRBV19
TGCAGCGCCTACGTTCCGGGGCTAGCGTTCTACGAGCAGTACTTC CSAYVPGLAFYEQYF few - TRBJ2-7 TRBV29-1
TGCGCCAGCAGCTCAAGCCTAGCGGTCGGAGCAGATACGCAGTATTTT CASSSSLAVGADTQYF few TRBD2 TRBJ2-3 TRBV5-1
TGTGCCAGTAGCACTACAGCGACAAGCGTACAAGAGACCCAGTACTTC CASSTTATSVQETQYF many - TRBJ2-5 TRBV19
TGTGCCAGCAGTTTGACAGGGGCTAGCTCCTACGAGCAGTACTTC CASSLTGASSYEQYF few TRBD1 TRBJ2-7 TRBV6-6
TGCAGCGGGGAGGGGTCTAGCGGATACTCCTACAATGAGCAGTTCTTC CSGEGSSGYSYNEQFF many TRBD2 TRBJ2-1 TRBV29-1
TGTGCCAGCAGTGAGGGACTAGCGGACTGCACAGATACGCAGTATTTT CASSEGLADCTDTQYF - TRBD2 TRBJ2-3 TRBV2
TGCAGTGCGTACCGGGAGAACAAAAACATTCAGTACTTC CSAYRENKNIQYF many - TRBJ2-4 TRBV20-1
TGCGCCAGCAGCCAAGTAGCGGACTCTGGAAACACCATATATTTT CASSQVADSGNTIYF many - TRBJ1-3 TRBV4-3
TGCAGTGCTAGCAATAGGGACTTACGACCGAGATCACCCCTCCACTTT CSASNRDLRPRSPLHF many - TRBJ1-6 TRBV20-1
TGTGCCAGCAGTCTTAGCGGGAGGGGGGCCGAGCAGTACTTC CASSLSGRGAEQYF few TRBD2 TRBJ2-7 TRBV6-5
TGTGCCAGCAGCACCCGGACAGGGGGCAGGTACAATGAGCAGTTCTTC CASSTRTGGRYNEQFF few TRBD1 TRBJ2-1 TRBV7-9
TGCGCCAGCAGCTGGGGGAGCAGGGCGGGGTACGAGCAGTACTTC CASSWGSRAGYEQYF few - TRBJ2-7 TRBV5-1
TGCAGCGTTGAAGGCCTAGACAGCTACGAGCAGTACTTC CSVEGLDSYEQYF - - TRBJ2-7 TRBV29-1
TGCAGTGCTAGAGATACGGGACGGCTGAACACCGGGGAGCTGTTTTTT CSARDTGRLNTGELFF few - TRBJ2-2 TRBV20-1
TGTGCCAGCAGCTTAGGGACATCGCGGGAAAAACTGTTTTTT CASSLGTSREKLFF - - TRBJ1-4 TRBV7-2
TGTGCCAGCAGCAAAGACCCTAGCGGTTATTCTAGCACAGATACGCAGTATTTT CASSKDPSGYSSTDTQYF few - TRBJ2-3 TRBV21-1